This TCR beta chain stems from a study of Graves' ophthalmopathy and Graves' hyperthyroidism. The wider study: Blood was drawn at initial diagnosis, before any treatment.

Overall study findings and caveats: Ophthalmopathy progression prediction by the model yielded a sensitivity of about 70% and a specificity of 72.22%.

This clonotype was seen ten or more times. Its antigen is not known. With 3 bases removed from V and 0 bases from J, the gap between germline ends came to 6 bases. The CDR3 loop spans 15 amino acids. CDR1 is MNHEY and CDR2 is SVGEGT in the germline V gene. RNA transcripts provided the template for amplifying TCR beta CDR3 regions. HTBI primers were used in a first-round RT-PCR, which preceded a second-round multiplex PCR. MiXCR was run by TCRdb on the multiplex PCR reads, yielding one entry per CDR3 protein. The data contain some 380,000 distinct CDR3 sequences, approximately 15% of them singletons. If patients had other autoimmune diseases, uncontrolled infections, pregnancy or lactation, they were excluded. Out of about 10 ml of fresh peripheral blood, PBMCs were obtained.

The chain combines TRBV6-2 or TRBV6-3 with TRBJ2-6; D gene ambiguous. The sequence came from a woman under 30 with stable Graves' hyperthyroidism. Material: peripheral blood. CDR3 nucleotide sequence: TGTGCCAGCAGTTATGGATTCTCTGGGGCCAACGTCCTGACTTTC. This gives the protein CASSYGFSGANVLTF.